These T cell receptor beta chains were read from a single sample in a study of CD8+ T cells in alopecia areata. Data came from immunoSEQ multiplex PCR; TCRdb stores just in-frame clones and leaves some out. This sample has approximately 170,000 clones, with 60% to 75% found just once. The source was CD4+ T cells sorted from blood, collected at week 24, from a patient treated with tofacitinib. The receptors derive from a human donor with alopecia areata. CDR3s include the opening cysteine and the closing phenylalanine or tryptophan. Each record gives: J gene, V gene, D gene, clone size, CDR3 DNA, CDR3 protein. The D gene is left open where the match is weak. Some rows have no size entry. The others give once, few or many, or a class for an expanded clone.

TRBJ2-2,TRBV10-3,-,-,TGTGCCAGCAGTTATGAGGTTAACACCGGGGAGCTGTTTTTT,CASSYEVNTGELFF
TRBJ1-6,TRBV30,-,-,TGTGCCTGGAGTATGGGGTTTAATTCACCCCTCCACTTT,CAWSMGFNSPLHF
TRBJ2-7,TRBV30,-,-,TGTGCCTGGAGTGCATCCTACGAGCAGTACTTC,CAWSASYEQYF
TRBJ2-5,TRBV2,-,few,TGTGCCAGCAAGACGGCGGGGCAAGAGACCCAGTACTTC,CASKTAGQETQYF
TRBJ2-3,TRBV6-5,-,few,TGTGCCAGCAGTCCCTTTAAACACACAGATACGCAGTATTTT,CASSPFKHTDTQYF
TRBJ2-5,TRBV6-6,-,-,TGTGCCAGCAGTTTACAGGGTCAAGAGACCCAGTACTTC,CASSLQGQETQYF
TRBJ2-5,TRBV5-1,TRBD1,-,TGCGCCAGCAGCTCGAGGACAGGGATGGAGACCCAGTACTTC,CASSSRTGMETQYF
TRBJ2-7,TRBV20-1,-,-,TGCAGTGTAGGCAGGTACTACGAGCAGTACTTC,CSVGRYYEQYF
TRBJ2-2,TRBV2,-,-,TGTGCCAGCAGATCAGGGTCCACCGGGGAGCTGTTTTTT,CASRSGSTGELFF
TRBJ2-1,TRBV9,-,-,TGTGCCAGCAGCTACGGGGTCCCCAGGGATGAGCAGTTCTTC,CASSYGVPRDEQFF
TRBJ1-6,TRBV4-2,-,-,TGTGCCAGCAGCCATATAAGTCTGGGGCAGGAATCACCCCTCCACTTT,CASSHISLGQESPLHF
TRBJ1-6,TRBV5-6,TRBD1,-,TGTGCCAGCAGCTTGGGAGACAGGGGGCTAACCCTCCACTTT,CASSLGDRGLTLHF
TRBJ2-5,TRBV29-1,TRBD1,few,TGCAGCGTTGTCCCGACAGGGGGTGAGCAGTACTTC,CSVVPTGGEQYF
TRBJ2-5,TRBV6-6,-,-,TGTGCCAGCAGTTACCGACAGGACGAGACCCAGTACTTC,CASSYRQDETQYF
TRBJ1-5,TRBV9,-,-,TGTGCCAGCAGCGCGGGGGGGGATCAGCCCCAGCATTTT,CASSAGGDQPQHF
TRBJ1-3,TRBV30,-,-,TGTGCCTGGAGTGGAGGACATTTAGGAAACACCATATATTTT,CAWSGGHLGNTIYF
TRBJ2-2,TRBV6-5,-,-,TGTGCCAGCGCAGGGGCGGTCGGGGAGCTGTTTTTT,CASAGAVGELFF
TRBJ2-1,TRBV11-2,-,-,TGTGCCAGCAGCTTGGGACTTAGCAGTAATGAGCAGTTCTTC,CASSLGLSSNEQFF
TRBJ2-4,TRBV7-2,TRBD2,-,TGTGCCAGCAGCTCACCGGGACTAGCGGGGGGAATGATGAACTTC,CASSSPGLAGGMMNF
TRBJ1-1,TRBV7-6,-,-,TGTGCCAGCAGTAGGCAGGGTGGCCGTGAGACTGAAGCTTTCTTT,CASSRQGGRETEAFF
TRBJ2-7,TRBV2,-,few,TGTGCCAGCAGTGAATCCCCGACCCTGACCTACGAGCAGTACTTC,CASSESPTLTYEQYF
TRBJ2-7,TRBV7-8,-,-,TGTGCCAGCAGCGCCCGGGACGGTACCTACGAGCAGTACTTC,CASSARDGTYEQYF
TRBJ2-7,TRBV29-1,-,-,TGCAGCGTCGCTACTCCGGGACATATCTACGAGCAGTACTTC,CSVATPGHIYEQYF
TRBJ2-1,TRBV4-1,TRBD2,few,TGCGCCAGCAGCCAAGATTCTCGGACTAGCGGGGCGACCTACAATGAGCAGTTCTTC,CASSQDSRTSGATYNEQFF
TRBJ2-7,TRBV30,-,-,TGTGCCTGGAGTTCTAACTACGAGCAGTACTTC,CAWSSNYEQYF
TRBJ2-5,TRBV5-1,TRBD2,-,TGCGCCAGCAGCTCGGCCGGACTAGCTCGCGATGAGACCCAGTACTTC,CASSSAGLARDETQYF
TRBJ2-7,TRBV7-6,-,-,TGTGCCAGCAGTCCAGCGGTCAGGTCATCCTACGAGCAGTACTTC,CASSPAVRSSYEQYF
TRBJ2-3,TRBV18,-,-,TGTGCCAGCTCCATAGACCGGGCAGCTAATACGCAGTATTTT,CASSIDRAANTQYF
TRBJ2-2,TRBV18,-,-,TGTGCCAGCTCACCCCAGGGGCCCGCGAACACCGGGGAGCTGTTTTTT,CASSPQGPANTGELFF
TRBJ1-2,TRBV2,-,once,TGTGCCAGCTTTCGGAATTCGGGAGGCTACACCTTC,CASFRNSGGYTF
TRBJ2-7,TRBV15,-,-,TGTGCCACCAGCAGAGATCCAGCTTCCGAGCAGTACTTC,CATSRDPASEQYF
TRBJ2-5,TRBV5-6,TRBD1,few,TGTGCCAGCAGACGGACAGGGACCCTGGCGGAGACCCAGTACTTC,CASRRTGTLAETQYF
TRBJ2-1,TRBV7-9,-,-,TGTGCCAGCAGCTTGGGTTGGGCGGGGCCCCAGTTCTTC,CASSLGWAGPQFF
TRBJ1-4,TRBV2,-,few,TGTGCCAGCAGTCATAGGATAGGCGAAAAACTGTTTTTT,CASSHRIGEKLFF
TRBJ2-3,TRBV23-1,-,-,TGCAAGCCTCTTGAGCCTGATACGCAGTATTTT,CKPLEPDTQYF
TRBJ2-5,TRBV7-2,TRBD2,-,TGTGCCAGCAGCCCTTCTAGCGGGGGGGCTCAGGAGACCCAGTACTTC,CASSPSSGGAQETQYF
TRBJ2-7,TRBV2,-,-,TGTGCCAGCACTCTCACCTACGAGCAGTACTTC,CASTLTYEQYF
TRBJ1-2,TRBV4-2,-,once,TGTGCCAGCAGCCAAGAGTCGAGAAATGGCTACACCTTC,CASSQESRNGYTF
TRBJ2-5,TRBV4-1,-,-,TGCGCCAGCAGCCAAGATAGGGGGGGGGAACTACAAGAGACCCAGTACTTC,CASSQDRGGELQETQYF
TRBJ2-5,TRBV29-1,TRBD1,few,TGCAGCGTTGAGACGACAGGGCTAGAGACCCAGTACTTC,CSVETTGLETQYF